The TCR beta chain under discussion was sequenced for a study of T cells after yellow fever vaccination. Researchers made TCR cDNA using 5'RACE template switching, and this step added a universal primer site and UMIs. TCRdb re-analysed the 5' RACE reads in MiXCR, keeping a single row per CDR3 protein. The data hold hundreds of thousands of distinct CDR3 sequences, with around 3.9% observed a single time. The V and J ends lost 0 bases and 2 bases, in that order; junction bases with no gene match: 1. Germline V gene sequence: CDR1 MGHRA, CDR2 YSYEKL. The CDR3 runs to 15 residues. Notes on the study in general: Detected again after the booster were most primary-vaccination clones, at 95% to 98% CD4 and nearly 90% CD8. Abundant contaminating clonotypes from the bulk population could appear in FACS-sorted repertoires.

This clonotype was observed a few times. Its matching antigen is unknown. The specimen comprised PBMCs, sampled on the day of the yellow fever booster vaccination. The V call is TRBV4-1, the J call TRBJ2-3; 8 bases line up with TRBD1. The sequence was collected from a man in his late teens or twenties who received the YFV17D yellow fever vaccine. CDR3 protein: CASSQDRGLTDTQYF. The CDR3 DNA reads as TGCGCCAGCAGCCAAGACAGGGGGCTCACAGATACGCAGTATTTT.